The 14 T cell receptor beta chains below all came from one sample that was sequenced in a study of blood T cell repertoires in COVID-19. Some clones are missing from TCRdb's copy, which holds only in-frame ones; the method was immunoSEQ multiplex PCR. The sample contains 110,000 to 150,000 clones, 84% of which appear only once. Sequenced material: peripheral blood. Source of these receptors: a human donor in a cohort sampled during active COVID-19.

The V and J genes are TRBV7-9 and TRBJ2-3, with 12 bases fitting TRBD1. V shed 3 bases and J 5 bases; nucleotides not matched to a gene: 6. There are 16 residues in the CDR3. Germline V gene lookup returns CDR1 SEHNR and CDR2 FQNEAQ (reference sequence). DNA of the CDR3: TGTGCCAGCAGCTTTCTGGGACAGGGGGCGGGAGATACGCAGTATTTT. This encodes CASSFLGQGAGDTQYF.

The chain is built from TRBV2 and TRBJ1-1; D is undetermined. Germline V gives CDR1 SNHLY, CDR2 FYNNEI. There are 12 residues in the CDR3. V was pared by 4 bases and J by 6 bases, with 9 bases between. CDR3 protein: CASSGSLSEAFF. CDR3 in DNA: TGTGCCAGCAGTGGGTCTCTATCTGAAGCTTTCTTT.

The chain has TRBV10-3 and TRBJ1-5, with D perhaps TRBD1 (5 bases). Germline V CDR1 and CDR2: ENHRY, SYGVKD. There are 15 residues in the CDR3. The V end lost 6 bases, the J end lost 1 base, and 13 bases lay between the germline ends. For the CDR3, the DNA is TGTGCCATCAGAAAAGATGGGGGGAGCAATCAGCCCCAGCATTTT. Translating it yields CAIRKDGGSNQPQHF.

This sequence joins TRBV29-1 and TRBJ2-1, with no clear D. The germline V gene has CDR1 SQVTM and CDR2 ANQGSEA. CDR3 length equals 13 residues. V dropped 3 bases and J dropped 1 base, with 7 bases sitting between them. DNA for the CDR3: TGCAGCGTTGATCGTCGGTCCTACAATGAGCAGTTCTTC. Residues: CSVDRRSYNEQFF.

This clone occurred once. CDR3 DNA sequence: TGTGCCAGCTCACCACGGAGGGAGGGGATGAACACTGAAGCTTTCTTT. Its translation is CASSPRREGMNTEAFF. V usage is TRBV18 and J usage is TRBJ1-1; D is possibly TRBD1 (5 bases). This CDR3 comprises 16 residues. V gave up 1 base and J gave up 0 bases, with 12 bases separating them. Germline CDR1 KGHSH, CDR2 LQKENI.

V is TRBV5-1 and J is TRBJ2-5, with TRBD2 as a possible D gene (6 bases). Trimming cost V 4 bases and J 7 bases, with 17 bases left between them. CDR1 and CDR2 from the germline V gene are SGHRS and YFSETQ. The CDR3 runs 14 residues. This CDR3 is CASSPGAQRGTQYF. CDR3 nucleotides: TGCGCCAGCAGCCCGGGAGCACAGCGCGGGACCCAGTACTTC.

The chain is built from TRBV3-1 (or the pseudogene TRBV3-2) and TRBJ1-4, with D unresolved. Trimming pared 3 bases from V and 7 bases from J, leaving 12 bases between. The CDR3 is 14 amino acids. CDR1 and CDR2 (germline): LGHDT, YNNKEL (reference sequence). CDR3 bases: TGTGCCAGCAGCCAGGGAGTTATAGGTGAAAAACTGTTTTTT. Translating it yields CASSQGVIGEKLFF.

The chain links TRBV6-1 to TRBJ2-6; tentatively, D is TRBD1 (6 bases). V was trimmed by 3 bases and J by 0 bases, leaving 12 bases between them. Germline V gene lookup returns CDR1 MNHNS and CDR2 SASEGT. This CDR3 comprises 17 residues. CDR3 nucleotides: TGTGCCAGCAGTGAGGGGGCGCGTATCTCTGGGGCCAACGTCCTGACTTTC. This translates into CASSEGARISGANVLTF.

This chain uses TRBV5-6 with TRBJ1-6; 7 bases fit TRBD1. V lost 3 bases, J lost 7 bases, and 1 base stayed unmatched. The CDR3 runs to 13 residues. CDR1 is SGHDT, CDR2 YYEEEE, per germline. CDR3 protein: CASSWDRNSPLHF. In nucleotides, the CDR3 is TGTGCCAGCAGCTGGGACAGAAATTCACCCCTCCACTTT. Combining the CDR3 with reference TRBV5-6 and TRBJ1-6 gives the whole variable domain DAGVTQSPTHLIKTRGQQVTLRCSPKSGHDTVSWYQQALGQGPQFIFQYYEEEERQRGNFPDRFSGHQFPNYSSELNVNALLLGDSALYLCASSWDRNSPLHFGNGTRLTVT.

The genes are TRBV6-5 and TRBJ1-5, with 7 nucleotides matching TRBD1. This CDR3 comprises 14 residues. Germline CDR1 reads MNHEY; CDR2 reads SVGAGI. The V segment lost 7 bases and the J segment 6 bases; nucleotides outside the gene matches: 9. Written as DNA, the CDR3 is TGTGCCAGCACCAGGGACAGAATAGCTCAGCCCCAGCATTTT. This sequence encodes CASTRDRIAQPQHF.

This chain joins TRBV15 and TRBJ2-3, with D perhaps matching TRBD1 (8 bases). CDR1 is LNHNV and CDR2 is YYDKDF in the germline V gene (reference sequence). V lost 7 bases and J 1 base, leaving 12 bases between the germline ends. There are 14 residues in the CDR3. CDR3 nucleotides: TGTGCCACCAAGCGGGACAGGCGCACAGATACGCAGTATTTT. This gives the protein CATKRDRRTDTQYF.

This chain links TRBV18 with TRBJ1-2, with D perhaps matching TRBD1 (6 bases). The length of the CDR3 is 17 residues. The germline CDR1 and CDR2 sequences are KGHSH and LQKENI. V was trimmed by 2 bases and J by 0 bases, leaving 16 bases between them. The CDR3 here is CASSPGTARTANYGYTF. As DNA, the CDR3 is TGTGCCAGCTCACCAGGGACCGCGAGGACAGCTAACTATGGCTACACCTTC.

This chain links TRBV7-2 with TRBJ1-1; perhaps TRBD1 as D (5 bases). The length of the CDR3 is 16 residues. The germline CDR1 and CDR2 sequences are SGHTA and FQGNSA. Deletions cut 5 bases from V and 4 bases from J, with 20 bases between. CDR3 nucleotide sequence: TGTGCCAGCAGCCGGCAGGGTGGAAGGAGTGTCACTGAAGCTTTCTTT. Translated: CASSRQGGRSVTEAFF.

V gene TRBV7-2 combines with J gene TRBJ1-3, with D maybe TRBD1 (6 bases). Looked up from germline, CDR1 is SGHTA and CDR2 is FQGNSA. CDR3 length equals 15 residues. V was pared by 5 bases and J by 3 bases, with 14 bases between. CDR3 protein: CASSLTGFYGNTIYF. The CDR3 coding sequence is TGTGCCAGCAGCCTTACAGGGTTTTATGGAAACACCATATATTTT. The entire variable domain, with the rest obtained from reference TRBV7-2 and TRBJ1-3, is as follows: GAGVSQSPSNKVTEKGKDVELRCDPISGHTALYWYRQSLGQGLEFLIYFQGNSAPDKSGLPSDRFSAERTGGSVSTLTIQRTQQEDSAVYLCASSLTGFYGNTIYFGEGSWLTVV.